The present entry profiles one TCR beta chain with its context. The table lists this clone with a count of one. Its antigen remains undetermined. The input lacks base qualities; no much larger clone sits a single base away. TCRbeta CDR3 regions were amplified from genomic DNA by means of the immunoSEQ Assay, a bias-controlled multiplex PCR. In the source study's methods: Nucleated cell counts per sample were estimated from amplification of reference gene primers within the assay. To quantify the absolute abundance of each unique TCRbeta CDR3 rearrangement, sequence reads were collapsed and filtered. Productive Simpson clonality was computed per sample as the square root of Simpson's diversity index over productive rearrangements. Sourced from immuneACCESS, this table was stored by TCRdb with only in-frame sequences that have V and J called. A share of the clones is absent; for the studies checked, an unresolved V gene accounts for under half, and the remainder has no known explanation. The DNA was the basis for D and trimming; V, J and clone size are from that table. This sample holds some 110,000 clones; roughly 79% were observed only once. The ten largest clones take up approximately 10% of the sample.

The data were taken from a study of blood T cell repertoires in COVID-19 (dated by TCRdb to the early 2020s). Background on the whole study: Samples covering the acute and convalescent phases of COVID-19 were provided by collaborators in the United States, Italy and Spain. The prospective study material was composed of cDNA or gDNA derived from T cells, B-cell-depleted T cells, or PBMCs. The dataset comprised deeply sampled blood TCRbeta repertoires from subjects exposed to, actively infected with, or recovered from COVID-19. The repertoires were made available in a free public database intended to serve as a resource for research on the immune response to SARS-CoV-2. Samples were obtained from the ongoing ImmuneRACE study (first 160 participants) and from over 1,000 subjects provided by 6 global collaborators. Sample metadata almost always included a de-identified subject ID, COVID-19 status, age in years and sex. Where available, HLA class I and class II types were taken from metadata supplied by the sample provider and were not determined by assay-based typing. Broader findings and caveats from the paper: Clinical and demographic metadata were provided uncurated, with the amount varying by source and participant.

The CDR3 starts with the cysteine, ends with the phenylalanine, and has 18 residues. The read is trimmed to its CDR3 DNA, 54 bases read in frame from base 1. V loses 0 bases at its end and J loses 7 bases; junction bases beyond the gene matches: 11. CDR1 SGHTA and CDR2 FQGNSA were looked up in the germline V gene. Whole blood was collected in K2EDTA tubes by collaborating institutions according to the institutions' own protocols. For TCRbeta analysis, collaborators shipped samples in one of three forms: frozen whole blood, isolated PBMCs, or DNA extracted from either of those sample types. The rearrangement joined TRBV7-2 to TRBJ2-1, with 11 bases matching TRBD2. Sequenced material: peripheral blood. The sequence derives from a woman aged 70 to 79 with acute or convalescent COVID-19. In nucleotide form, the sequence is TGTGCCAGCAGCTTAGCCCTTAGCGGGGGGGAGGTGAGGAATGAGCAGTTCTTC. Translated, this is CASSLALSGGEVRNEQFF.